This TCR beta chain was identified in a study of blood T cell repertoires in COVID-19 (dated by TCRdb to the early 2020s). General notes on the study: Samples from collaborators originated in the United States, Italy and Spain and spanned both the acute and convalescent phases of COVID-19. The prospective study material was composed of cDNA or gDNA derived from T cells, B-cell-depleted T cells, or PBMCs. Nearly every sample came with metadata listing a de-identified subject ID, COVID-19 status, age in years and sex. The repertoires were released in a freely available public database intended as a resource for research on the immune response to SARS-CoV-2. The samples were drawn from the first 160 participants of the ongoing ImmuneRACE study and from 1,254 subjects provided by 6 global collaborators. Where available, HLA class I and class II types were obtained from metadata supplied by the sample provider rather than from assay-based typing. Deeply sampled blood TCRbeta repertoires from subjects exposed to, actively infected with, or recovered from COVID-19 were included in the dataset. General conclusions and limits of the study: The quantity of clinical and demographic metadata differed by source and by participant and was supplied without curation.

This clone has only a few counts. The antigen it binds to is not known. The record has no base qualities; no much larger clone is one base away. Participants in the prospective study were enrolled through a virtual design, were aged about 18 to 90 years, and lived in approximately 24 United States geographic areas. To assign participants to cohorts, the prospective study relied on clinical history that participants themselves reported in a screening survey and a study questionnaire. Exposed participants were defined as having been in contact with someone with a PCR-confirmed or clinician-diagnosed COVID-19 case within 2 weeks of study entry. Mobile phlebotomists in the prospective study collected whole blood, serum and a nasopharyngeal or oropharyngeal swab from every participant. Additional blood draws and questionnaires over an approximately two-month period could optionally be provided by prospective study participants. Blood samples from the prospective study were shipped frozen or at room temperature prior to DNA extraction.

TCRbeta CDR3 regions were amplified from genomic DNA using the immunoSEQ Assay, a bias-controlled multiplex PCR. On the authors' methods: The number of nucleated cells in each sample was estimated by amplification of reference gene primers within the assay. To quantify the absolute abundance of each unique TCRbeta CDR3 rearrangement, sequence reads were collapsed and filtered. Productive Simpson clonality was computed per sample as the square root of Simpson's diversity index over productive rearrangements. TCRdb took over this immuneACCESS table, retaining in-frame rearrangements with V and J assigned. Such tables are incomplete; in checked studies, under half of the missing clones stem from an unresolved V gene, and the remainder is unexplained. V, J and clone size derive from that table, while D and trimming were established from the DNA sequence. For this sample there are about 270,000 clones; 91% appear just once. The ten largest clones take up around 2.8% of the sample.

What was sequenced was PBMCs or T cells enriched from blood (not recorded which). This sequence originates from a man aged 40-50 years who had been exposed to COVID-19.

The DNA sequence is as follows: TGTGCCAGCAATCCATTAGCAACTAGCACAGATACGCAGTATTTT. It specifies CASNPLATSTDTQYF. The receptor chain draws on TRBV28 and TRBJ2-3, with the D gene too uncertain to name. There are 15 amino acids in the CDR3, from cysteine to phenylalanine inclusive. The sequence is cut down to CDR3 DNA, 45 bases in frame from base 1. From a lookup of the germline V gene, CDR1 and CDR2 are MDHEN and SYDVKM. At the junction V is shortened by 7 bases and J by 0 bases, with 14 bases in between.